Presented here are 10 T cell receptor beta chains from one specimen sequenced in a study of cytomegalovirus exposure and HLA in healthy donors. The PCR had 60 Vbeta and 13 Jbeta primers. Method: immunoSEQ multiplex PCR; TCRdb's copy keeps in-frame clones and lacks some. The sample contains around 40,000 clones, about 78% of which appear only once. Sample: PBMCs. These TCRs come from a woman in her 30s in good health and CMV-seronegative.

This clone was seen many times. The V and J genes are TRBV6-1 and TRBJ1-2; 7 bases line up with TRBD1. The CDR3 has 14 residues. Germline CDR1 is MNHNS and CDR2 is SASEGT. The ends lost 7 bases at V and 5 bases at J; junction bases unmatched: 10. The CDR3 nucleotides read TGTGCCAGCACTCTGACAGGGAGTCCATATGGCTACACCTTC. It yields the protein CASTLTGSPYGYTF.

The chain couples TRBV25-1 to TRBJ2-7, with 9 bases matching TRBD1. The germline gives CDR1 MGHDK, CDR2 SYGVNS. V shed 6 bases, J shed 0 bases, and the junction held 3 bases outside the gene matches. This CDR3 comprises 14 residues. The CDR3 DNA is TGTGCCAGCAGCCCGGGACAGGGCTCCTACGAGCAGTACTTC. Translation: CASSPGQGSYEQYF.

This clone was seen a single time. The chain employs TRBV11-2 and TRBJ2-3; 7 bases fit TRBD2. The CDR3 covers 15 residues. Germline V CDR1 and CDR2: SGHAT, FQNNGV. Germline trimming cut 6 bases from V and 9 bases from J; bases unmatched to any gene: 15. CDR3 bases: TGTGCCAGCAGGATGGGAGCGGGGCAGGAGGGGACGCAGTATTTT. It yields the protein CASRMGAGQEGTQYF.

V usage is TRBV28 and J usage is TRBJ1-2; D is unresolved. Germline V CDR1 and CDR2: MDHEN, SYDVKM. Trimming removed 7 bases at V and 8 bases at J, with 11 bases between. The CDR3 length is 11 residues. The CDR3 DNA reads TGTGCCAGCACTTCCGAGGAGGGCTACACCTTC. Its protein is CASTSEEGYTF.

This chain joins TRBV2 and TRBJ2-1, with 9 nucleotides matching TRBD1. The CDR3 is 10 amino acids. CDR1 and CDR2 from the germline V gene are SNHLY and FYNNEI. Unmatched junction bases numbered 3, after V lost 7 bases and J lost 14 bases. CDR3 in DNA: TGTGCCAGCATAGGGGACAGGGAGTTCTTC. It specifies CASIGDREFF.

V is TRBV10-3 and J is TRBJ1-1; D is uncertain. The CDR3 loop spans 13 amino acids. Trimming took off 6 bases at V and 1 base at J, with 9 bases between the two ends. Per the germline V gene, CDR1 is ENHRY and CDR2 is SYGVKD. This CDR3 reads CAISLQRNTEAFF. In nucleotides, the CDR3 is TGTGCCATCAGCCTACAGAGGAACACTGAAGCTTTCTTT.

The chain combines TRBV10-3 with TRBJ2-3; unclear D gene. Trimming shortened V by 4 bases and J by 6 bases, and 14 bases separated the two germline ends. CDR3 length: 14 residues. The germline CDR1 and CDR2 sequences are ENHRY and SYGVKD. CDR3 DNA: TGTGCCATCAGTGTTAGTCAGGAAAGGGATACGCAGTATTTT. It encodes CAISVSQERDTQYF.

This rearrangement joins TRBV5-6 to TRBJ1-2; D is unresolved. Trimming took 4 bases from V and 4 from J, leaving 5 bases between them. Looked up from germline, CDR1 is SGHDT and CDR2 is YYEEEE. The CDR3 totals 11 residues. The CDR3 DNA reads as TGTGCCAGCAGCGTGAGCTATGGCTACACCTTC. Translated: CASSVSYGYTF.

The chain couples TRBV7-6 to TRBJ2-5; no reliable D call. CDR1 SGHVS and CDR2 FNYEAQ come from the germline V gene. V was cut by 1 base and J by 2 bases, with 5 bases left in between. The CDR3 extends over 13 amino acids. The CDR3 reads CASSLVSQETQYF. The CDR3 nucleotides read TGTGCCAGCAGCTTAGTCTCGCAAGAGACCCAGTACTTC. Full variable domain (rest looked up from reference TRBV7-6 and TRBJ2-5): GAGVSQSPRYKVTKRGQDVALRCDPISGHVSLYWYRQALGQGPEFLTYFNYEAQQDKSGLPNDRFSAERPEGSISTLTIQRTEQRDSAMYRCASSLVSQETQYFGPGTRLLVL.

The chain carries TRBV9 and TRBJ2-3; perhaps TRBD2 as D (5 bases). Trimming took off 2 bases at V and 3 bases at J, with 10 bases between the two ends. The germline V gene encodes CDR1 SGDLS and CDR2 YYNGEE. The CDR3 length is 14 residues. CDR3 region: CASSVSGKTDTQYF. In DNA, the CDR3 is TGTGCCAGCAGCGTTTCCGGGAAGACAGATACGCAGTATTTT.